This TCR beta chain was obtained from a study of T cells in Graves' hyperthyroidism and ophthalmopathy. In the study overall: Pretreatment peripheral blood was obtained at initial diagnosis. Findings of the study overall: Most clonotypes expanded in the thyroid (above 0.001) were also present in blood.

This clonotype has only one observation. No antigen is known for it. Researchers amplified the TCR beta CDR3 regions from RNA transcripts. First-round RT-PCR targeting the TCR CDR3 was performed with the HTBI primer set. Via MiXCR, TCRdb re-called the multiplex PCR reads, giving one row per CDR3 protein. The table lists over 700,000 distinct CDR3 sequences, about 38% of them singletons. No ophthalmopathy progression within 18 months constituted stable Graves' hyperthyroidism. Exclusions: uncontrolled infection, other autoimmune disease, pregnancy, lactation. The germline gives CDR1 SNHLY, CDR2 FYNNEI. Trimming removed 0 bases from V and 6 bases from J; junction bases left unmatched: 9. The CDR3 contains 17 residues.

The V and J genes are TRBV2 and TRBJ2-2; TRBD2 matches at 8 bases. The sample consisted of blood. The TCR sequence derives from a man aged 18 to 30 with Graves' hyperthyroidism. As DNA, the CDR3 is TGTGCCAGCAGTGAAGCGGGGACCAACGGGGGGGCCGGGGAGCTGTTTTTT. Its translation is CASSEAGTNGGAGELFF.